This passage covers 8 T cell receptor beta chains from one sample sequenced in a study of shared clonotypes between healthy human individuals (dated by TCRdb to between 2020 and 2021). Libraries were prepared through the immunoSEQ multiplex PCR assay. Imported from immuneACCESS, the table was reduced by TCRdb to in-frame sequences with V and J called. These copies leave out some clones; in studies compared against another copy, an unresolved V gene accounts for under half, and the cause of the remainder is not known. The sample data list fewer than 2.5 million clones, and roughly 93% of these were observed just once. The ten largest account for more than 0.35% of the sample. The sequenced sample was naive CD4+ T cells from PBMCs. In light of the paper, this sample's cell subset or site label describes: CD45RA+ positively selected. These receptors came from a man between 18 and 29 years old in good health. Some clones in this sample may be carry-over from other donors' samples.

This sequence joins TRBV7-2 and TRBJ1-3; D gene unclear. This CDR3 spans 14 amino acids. Trimming shortened V by 7 bases and J by 4 bases, and 14 bases separated the two germline ends. In germline, CDR1 is SGHTA, CDR2 FQGNSA. The DNA for the CDR3 is TGTGCCAGCACGGCATGGGGTAGGGGAAACACCATATATTTT. Its protein product is CASTAWGRGNTIYF.

The rearrangement uses TRBV5-5 and TRBJ1-3; TRBD1 aligns across 7 bases. Germline V gene lookup returns CDR1 SGHKS and CDR2 YYEKEE (reference sequence). There are 16 residues in the CDR3. After removal of 4 bases from V and 2 bases from J, the junction contained 9 bases not matched to a gene. The CDR3 DNA follows: TGTGCCAGCAGCATGGCCCCAGGGGGGCCTGGAAACACCATATATTTT. It is translated as CASSMAPGGPGNTIYF.

Concerning this clone: Within the sample, other DNA sequences also encode this same CDR3. The chain has TRBV5-6 and TRBJ2-2, with no clear D. From germline, CDR1 is SGHDT and CDR2 YYEEEE. The length of the CDR3 is 13 residues. Trimming removed 2 bases at V and 3 bases at J, with 5 bases between. The CDR3 DNA sequence: TGTGCCAGCAGCTTTGGGTACACCGGGGAGCTGTTTTTT. Protein product: CASSFGYTGELFF.

This clone was counted only a few times. The rearrangement links TRBV7-8 to TRBJ1-2, with 10 bases lining up with TRBD1. J gave up 7 bases and V 4 bases, and 6 bases lay outside the gene matches. CDR3 length: 14 amino acids. Germline V gene data show CDR1 as SGHVS and CDR2 as FQNEAQ. The CDR3 here is CASSSRGQGSGYTF. The CDR3 DNA reads TGTGCCAGCAGCTCACGGGGACAGGGGAGTGGCTACACCTTC. The full variable domain, in which reference TRBV7-8 and TRBJ1-2 provide the parts outside the CDR3, is GAGVSQSPRYKVAKRGQDVALRCDPISGHVSLFWYQQALGQGPEFLTYFQNEAQLDKSGLPSDRFFAERPEGSVSTLKIQRTQQEDSAVYLCASSSRGQGSGYTFGSGTRLTVV.

The gene calls are TRBV7-2 and TRBJ2-5; weak D call: TRBD2 (6 bases). The CDR3 loop spans 16 amino acids. CDR1 SGHTA and CDR2 FQGNSA come from the germline V gene. The V and J ends lost 4 bases and 2 bases respectively, with 17 bases between them. The CDR3 spells CASSSQSGLPQETQYF. DNA for the CDR3: TGTGCCAGCAGCTCCCAGAGCGGGCTACCACAAGAGACCCAGTACTTC.

About this clone itself: The sample carries other DNA sequences with the same CDR3. V gene TRBV18 combines with J gene TRBJ2-5, with TRBD1 matching over 8 bases. CDR3 size: 15 residues. Trimming at V came to 3 bases and at J to 1 base, leaving 4 bases not matched to a gene. Germline-derived CDR1 and CDR2 are KGHSH and LQKENI. CDR3 DNA: TGTGCCAGCTCACCCCCAGACAGGGGCCAAGAGACCCAGTACTTC. This sequence encodes CASSPPDRGQETQYF.

The chain combines TRBV21-1 with TRBJ2-4; the table's D call TRBD1 went unverified against the DNA. TRBV21-1 is a known pseudogene. The CDR3 has 17 residues. The CDR3: CATPGDRTSPGENIQYF. The CDR3 DNA reads as TGTGCCACCCCGGGGGACAGAACATCCCCAGGGGAAAACATTCAGTACTTC.

In the case of this clone: Other DNA sequences in the sample encode the same CDR3. In DNA, the CDR3 is TGTGCCAGCAGCGTGGGTAGCGGGAACTCCTACGAGCAGTACTTC. Encoded protein: CASSVGSGNSYEQYF. The V and J genes are TRBV9 and TRBJ2-7, with 8 positions matching TRBD2. There are 15 residues in the CDR3. Germline V gives CDR1 SGDLS, CDR2 YYNGEE. Trimming took 2 bases from V and 0 from J; bases not matched to a gene: 4. The full variable domain, with the rest looked up from reference TRBV9 and TRBJ2-7, is DSGVTQTPKHLITATGQRVTLRCSPRSGDLSVYWYQQSLDQGLQFLIQYYNGEERAKGNILERFSAQQFPDLHSELNLSSLELGDSALYFCASSVGSGNSYEQYFGPGTRLTVT.